The 8 T cell receptor beta chains below were found in one sample sequenced in a study of blood T cell repertoires in COVID-19. Repertoires were generated with immunoSEQ multiplex PCR, while TCRdb's copy carries only in-frame clones and drops some. The table lists about 200,000 clones, more than 75% of them singletons, with 4% to 4.5% in the top ten. The sample taken for sequencing was peripheral blood. These receptors all stem from a man aged 50 to 60 with acute or convalescent COVID-19.

This clone appeared a single time. This chain uses TRBV7-9 with TRBJ1-1; D is possibly TRBD1 (5 bases). Per germline, CDR1 SEHNR and CDR2 FQNEAQ (reference sequence). The CDR3 length is 13 residues. The V end was cut by 8 bases, the J end by 4 bases, with 14 bases between. CDR3 bases: TGTGCCAGCCACACCGGGGGTGGCACTGAAGCTTTCTTT. As protein: CASHTGGGTEAFF.

The chain combines TRBV6-5 with TRBJ1-1; 9 bases fit TRBD1. CDR1 and CDR2 (germline): MNHEY, SVGAGI. The CDR3 spans 14 residues. The V gene end was trimmed by 7 bases and the J gene end by 11 bases; junction bases not matched to a gene: 14. This CDR3 is CASIPGQGPTGAFF. As DNA, the CDR3 is TGTGCCAGCATCCCTGGACAGGGGCCTACTGGGGCTTTCTTT.

V and J are TRBV5-4 and TRBJ1-2; D uncertain. Trimming shortened V by 0 bases and J by 10 bases, and 13 bases separated the two germline ends. CDR3 length equals 13 residues. Per germline, CDR1 SGHNT and CDR2 YYREEE (reference sequence). The CDR3, as DNA: TGTGCCAGCAGCTTGGGAAGTACTCAAATCTACACCTTC. Translation: CASSLGSTQIYTF. The whole variable domain, filled in from reference TRBV5-4 and TRBJ1-2, reads ETGVTQSPTHLIKTRGQQVTLRCSSQSGHNTVSWYQQALGQGPQFIFQYYREEENGRGNFPPRFSGLQFPNYSSELNVNALELDDSALYLCASSLGSTQIYTFGSGTRLTVV.

The chain has TRBV27 and TRBJ1-1; 7 bases match TRBD1. Germline V gene sequence: CDR1 MNHEY, CDR2 SMNVEV (reference sequence). V dropped 5 bases and J dropped 5; count of bases not matched to a gene: 8. The CDR3 contains 14 residues. The CDR3 DNA follows: TGTGCCAGCAGTGCGACAGGGTATCGAACTGAAGCTTTCTTT. Translation gives CASSATGYRTEAFF.

The V gene is TRBV6-1, the J gene TRBJ2-1; 8 bases map to TRBD2. From germline, CDR1 is MNHNS and CDR2 SASEGT. V gave up 11 bases and J gave up 4 bases; unmatched junction bases: 10. The CDR3 is 14 amino acids. DNA of the CDR3: TGTGCCGCCCTGAGCGGGGGCCCTTACAATGAGCAGTTCTTC. It is translated as CAALSGGPYNEQFF.

This chain uses TRBV7-8 with TRBJ2-3; 9 bases line up with TRBD1. With V trimmed by 5 bases and J by 2 bases, 8 bases remained unmatched. The CDR3 extends over 16 amino acids. Germline V gene sequence: CDR1 SGHVS, CDR2 FQNEAQ. The CDR3, as DNA: TGTGCCAGCAGCCCCCGACAGGGGGGGGCCACAGATACGCAGTATTTT. Encoded protein: CASSPRQGGATDTQYF.

The J gene is TRBJ2-6, the V gene TRBV11-3, with a tentative D call TRBD1 (5 bases). CDR1 is SGHNT, CDR2 YENEEA, per germline. The CDR3 loop spans 16 amino acids. The V and J ends lost 4 bases and 4 bases respectively, with 14 bases between them. In DNA form, the CDR3 reads TGTGCCAGCAGCTCATCCCAGGGTTCGGGGGCCAACGTCCTGACTTTC. It translates to CASSSSQGSGANVLTF.

The V gene is TRBV25-1, the J gene TRBJ1-1; 9 bases align to TRBD1. CDR1 MGHDK and CDR2 SYGVNS come from the germline V gene. The CDR3 contains 14 residues. With 6 bases clipped from V and 3 bases from J, the junction kept 5 bases outside the gene matches. CDR3 coding DNA: TGTGCCAGCAGAGACCGGGACAGGGACACTGAAGCTTTCTTT. This sequence encodes CASRDRDRDTEAFF.